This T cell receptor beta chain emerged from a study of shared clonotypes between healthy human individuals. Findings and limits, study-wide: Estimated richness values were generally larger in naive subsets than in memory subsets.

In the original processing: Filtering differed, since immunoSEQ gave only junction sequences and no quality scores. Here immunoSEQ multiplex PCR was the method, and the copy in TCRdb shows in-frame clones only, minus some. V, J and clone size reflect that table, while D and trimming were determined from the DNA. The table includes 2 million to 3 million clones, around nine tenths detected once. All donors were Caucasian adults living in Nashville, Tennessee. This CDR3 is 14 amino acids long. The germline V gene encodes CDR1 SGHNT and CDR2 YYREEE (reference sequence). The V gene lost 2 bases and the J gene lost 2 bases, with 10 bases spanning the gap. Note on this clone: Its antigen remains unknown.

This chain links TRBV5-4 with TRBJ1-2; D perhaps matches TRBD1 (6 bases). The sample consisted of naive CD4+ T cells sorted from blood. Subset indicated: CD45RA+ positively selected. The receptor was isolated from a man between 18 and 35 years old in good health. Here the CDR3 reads CASSFLDRNYGYTF. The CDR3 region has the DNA TGTGCCAGCAGCTTTTTGGACAGAAACTATGGCTACACCTTC.